Here is one TCR beta chain with its context. Its specificity is unknown. The data are from a study of T-cell memory formation after mild COVID-19. Germline V gives CDR1 DFQATT, CDR2 SNEGSKA (reference sequence). This CDR3 contains 18 residues. V shed 0 bases and J 3 bases; nucleotides not matched to a gene: 10. The study's findings and limits: While clones contracting from day 15 to 85 were balanced between CD4 and CD8, later expanders leaned CD4+.

TCRdb reprocessed the 5' RACE reads via MiXCR and lists one record per CDR3 protein. Of 350,000 to 500,000 distinct CDR3 sequences listed, under 25% were seen once; the top ten hold over 10%. The sequence came from an adult woman who had mild COVID-19 (a few samples of this study predate the infection). Cell type and time point are not known. The specimen was PBMCs or a T cell subset sorted from them (not recorded which). The V call is TRBV20-1, the J call TRBJ2-5, with 13 bases fitting TRBD2. The CDR3 reads CSARDLRLAGGWEETQYF. Written as DNA, the CDR3 is TGCAGTGCTAGAGACCTGAGACTAGCGGGAGGTTGGGAAGAGACCCAGTACTTC.